This TCR beta chain was profiled in a study of cytomegalovirus exposure and HLA in healthy donors. The PCR contained 60 Vbeta and 13 Jbeta primers. Here immunoSEQ multiplex PCR was the method, and the copy in TCRdb shows in-frame clones only, minus some. The sample holds more than 110,000 clones; roughly two thirds are singletons and the top ten take 1% to 1.5%. Whole-study findings and limits: Common viral pathogens were later found to be apparently linked to several of the most significant clusters. Relative to equally common others, HLA-associated TCR beta chains showed greater clonal expansion in a later analysis. As a later analysis showed, a missense DCLRE1C variant was linked to trimming of TCR beta V- and J-genes.

Turning to this clone: Its target is unknown.

This clonotype was sampled from a woman aged 40 to 50 in good health and CMV-seronegative. Input material: PBMCs.

CDR3 amino acids: CASSRHSSGGKQETQYF. The CDR3 nucleotides are TGCGCCAGCAGCCGTCATTCTAGCGGGGGCAAACAAGAGACCCAGTACTTC. The J gene is TRBJ2-5, the V gene TRBV4-1; 10 nucleotides match TRBD2. The germline CDR1 and CDR2 sequences are MGHRA and YSYEKL. Losses at the gene ends were 4 bases for V and 2 bases for J; bases not matched to a gene: 10. The CDR3 covers 17 residues.